One sample yielded the 18 T cell receptor beta chains listed below, sequenced in a study of blood T cell repertoires in COVID-19. Produced via immunoSEQ multiplex PCR; TCRdb's table is partial and in-frame only. The repertoire holds under 250,000 clones, approximately 89% seen once, with 1.6% in the top ten. Sequenced sample: peripheral blood. Source of these receptors: a woman in her fifties or sixties who had recovered from COVID-19.

On this clone: Within the sample, other DNA sequences also encode this same CDR3. The chain recombines TRBV7-3 with TRBJ2-3; tentatively, D is TRBD2 (7 bases). Between the trimmed V and J ends, which lost 5 bases and 1 base, there was a span of 13 bases. Germline CDR1 reads SGHTA; CDR2 reads FQGTGA. The CDR3 is made up of 15 amino acids. The DNA for the CDR3 is TGTGCCAGCAGCCCGGGGGCGGGGGGCACAGATACGCAGTATTTT. This translates into CASSPGAGGTDTQYF.

This chain links TRBV6-5 with TRBJ2-7; tentative D call: TRBD1 (5 bases). Germline loops: CDR1 MNHEY, CDR2 SVGAGI. V was shortened by 5 bases and J by 2 bases, with 16 bases between the two germline ends. The CDR3 is 15 amino acids. The CDR3 bases are TGTGCCAGCAGTCCCGATAGGGGATACACCTACGAGCAGTACTTC. Protein: CASSPDRGYTYEQYF.

This chain links TRBV9 with TRBJ1-5, with D tentatively TRBD1 (5 bases). The CDR3 totals 14 residues. Germline assignment: CDR1 SGDLS and CDR2 YYNGEE. Trimming took 0 bases from V and 6 from J, leaving 10 bases between them. The CDR3 reads CASSVVPGPQPQHF. CDR3 bases: TGTGCCAGCAGCGTAGTGCCAGGGCCTCAGCCCCAGCATTTT.

The chain carries TRBV6-6 and TRBJ2-1, with D possibly being TRBD1 (6 bases). The CDR3 extends over 13 amino acids. The germline V gene encodes CDR1 MNHNY and CDR2 SVGAGI (reference sequence). V was cut by 4 bases and J by 9 bases, with 13 bases left in between. The CDR3 nucleotides are TGTGCCAGCAGTTTGACAGGTGAGGTTGAGCAGTTCTTC. Its translation: CASSLTGEVEQFF.

The chain carries TRBV6-5 and TRBJ2-5; D remains ambiguous. Germline V gene data show CDR1 as MNHEY and CDR2 as SVGAGI. Trimming took 5 bases from V and 7 from J, leaving 17 bases between them. CDR3 length equals 14 residues. The CDR3 region has the DNA TGTGCCAGCAGTACCGAGACCGGAGTGGGGACCCAGTACTTC. Translated: CASSTETGVGTQYF.

This chain uses TRBV7-3 with TRBJ2-3, with 9 bases fitting TRBD1. Germline V gives CDR1 SGHTA, CDR2 FQGTGA. The J segment lost 3 bases and the V segment lost 6 bases, leaving 10 bases of the junction unmatched. The CDR3 spans 16 residues. Here the CDR3 reads CASSRQGVTMTDTQYF. Here the CDR3 DNA reads TGTGCCAGCAGTCGACAGGGGGTCACTATGACAGATACGCAGTATTTT.

The chain links TRBV5-1 to TRBJ2-3; TRBD1 matches 10 bases. This CDR3 is 15 amino acids long. The junction had 7 bases not matched to a gene; V was cut back by 7 bases and J by 2 bases. CDR1 is SGHRS and CDR2 is YFSETQ in the germline V gene. In DNA, the CDR3 is TGCGCCAGCGCGCCGGGACAGGGGACCACAGATACGCAGTATTTT. It specifies CASAPGQGTTDTQYF. The full variable domain, in which reference TRBV5-1 and TRBJ2-3 provide the parts outside the CDR3, is KAGVTQTPRYLIKTRGQQVTLSCSPISGHRSVSWYQQTPGQGLQFLFEYFSETQRNKGNFPGRFSGRQFSNSRSEMNVSTLELGDSALYLCASAPGQGTTDTQYFGPGTRLTVL.

The J gene is TRBJ2-1, the V gene TRBV11-3, with 11 nucleotides matching TRBD2. CDR1 is SGHNT and CDR2 is YENEEA in the germline V gene. The CDR3 is 16 residues long. The ends lost 1 base at V and 3 bases at J; junction bases unmatched: 2. The CDR3 loop is CASSLGGTSGYNEQFF. DNA of the CDR3: TGTGCCAGCAGCTTAGGAGGGACTAGCGGCTACAATGAGCAGTTCTTC. The full variable domain, in which reference TRBV11-3 and TRBJ2-1 provide the parts outside the CDR3, is EAGVVQSPRYKIIEKKQPVAFWCNPISGHNTLYWYLQNLGQGPELLIRYENEEAVDDSQLPKDRFSAERLKGVDSTLKIQPAELGDSAVYLCASSLGGTSGYNEQFFGPGTRLTVL.

The V gene is TRBV10-3, the J gene TRBJ2-7; 10 bases align to TRBD2. Trimming cost V 4 bases and J 1 base; bases outside gene matches: 4. Per germline, CDR1 ENHRY and CDR2 SYGVKD. This CDR3 spans 15 amino acids. The CDR3, as DNA: TGTGCCATCAGTGGACTAGCGGGCGCATCCTACGAGCAGTACTTC. Protein product: CAISGLAGASYEQYF.

The V call is TRBV28, the J call TRBJ1-4; TRBD1 matches 8 bases. Trimming at V came to 6 bases and at J to 5 bases, leaving 5 bases not matched to a gene. Germline lookup yields CDR1 MDHEN and CDR2 SYDVKM. This CDR3 spans 14 amino acids. The CDR3 loop reads CASRGDRSNEKLFF. The CDR3 DNA reads as TGTGCCAGCAGGGGGGACAGGTCAAATGAAAAACTGTTTTTT.

The V gene is TRBV18, the J gene TRBJ2-7, with TRBD2 matching over 10 bases. The ends lost 7 bases at V and 2 bases at J; junction bases unmatched: 5. Germline loops: CDR1 KGHSH, CDR2 LQKENI. The CDR3 spans 14 residues. This CDR3 is CASFVAGGTYEQYF. The CDR3 DNA reads TGTGCCAGCTTCGTAGCGGGGGGAACCTACGAGCAGTACTTC.

The V call is TRBV6-1, the J call TRBJ2-7, with 8 bases identical to TRBD1. V trimming: 2 bases; J trimming: 11 bases; junction bases outside the gene matches: 11. Germline CDR1 and CDR2: MNHNS and SASEGT. CDR3 length equals 14 residues. CDR3 protein: CASSESRAGGRKYF. For the CDR3, the DNA is TGTGCCAGCAGTGAATCTAGGGCAGGGGGCAGAAAGTACTTC.

This chain connects TRBV19 to TRBJ2-6; 8 nucleotides line up with TRBD1. V gave up 7 bases and J gave up 0 bases; unmatched junction bases: 5. This CDR3 is 16 amino acids long. Germline CDR1 LNHDA, CDR2 SQIVND (reference sequence). The CDR3 loop is CASTRDRTSGANVLTF. CDR3 DNA: TGTGCCAGTACCCGGGACAGGACCTCTGGGGCCAACGTCCTGACTTTC. The whole variable domain, remainder taken from reference TRBV19 and TRBJ2-6, is DGGITQSPKYLFRKEGQNVTLSCEQNLNHDAMYWYRQDPGQGLRLIYYSQIVNDFQKGDIAEGYSVSREKKESFPLTVTSAQKNPTAFYLCASTRDRTSGANVLTFGAGSRLTVL.

This clone occurred a few times. The genes are TRBV5-8 and TRBJ1-3; possible D gene TRBD1, 5 bases. Per germline, CDR1 SGHTS and CDR2 YDEGEE. CDR3 length: 15 amino acids. V was pared by 0 bases and J by 4 bases, with 11 bases between. CDR3 region: CASSLDAGRGNTIYF. CDR3 DNA: TGTGCCAGCAGCTTGGATGCAGGGCGGGGAAACACCATATATTTT.

V is TRBV14 and J is TRBJ2-5, with 14 bases matching TRBD2. The germline gives CDR1 SGHDN, CDR2 FVKESK. The CDR3 has 16 amino acids. The V gene end was trimmed by 4 bases and the J gene end by 5 bases; junction bases not matched to a gene: 6. Written as DNA, the CDR3 is TGTGCCAGCAGCCCCTGGACTAGCGGGGGGATGGAGACCCAGTACTTC. Translation gives CASSPWTSGGMETQYF.

The chain employs TRBV4-1 and TRBJ2-7; TRBD1 matches at 8 bases. Germline CDR1 reads MGHRA; CDR2 reads YSYEKL. This CDR3 has 15 amino acids. V was pared by 3 bases and J by 0 bases, with 4 bases of the junction left unmatched. The CDR3 DNA sequence: TGCGCCAGCAGCCACCCCGGGACAGGCTCCTACGAGCAGTACTTC. Translating gives CASSHPGTGSYEQYF.

The chain carries TRBV28 and TRBJ1-4; a weak D match, TRBD1 (5 bases). Trimming took off 3 bases at V and 0 bases at J, with 14 bases between the two ends. The CDR3 sequence is 17 residues long. In germline, CDR1 is MDHEN, CDR2 SYDVKM. CDR3 sequence: CASSFPRGSTTNEKLFF. As DNA, the CDR3 is TGTGCCAGCAGTTTTCCTCGGGGGTCCACAACTAATGAAAAACTGTTTTTT.

The chain uses TRBV7-8 and TRBJ2-1, with a possible D match to TRBD2 (6 bases). Trimming removed 8 bases from V and 4 bases from J, with 18 bases in between. This CDR3 is built from 15 residues. Germline loops: CDR1 SGHVS, CDR2 FQNEAQ. The CDR3 sequence: CASGLEGGTYNEQFF. The CDR3 nucleotides read TGTGCCAGCGGGTTGGAGGGCGGTACTTACAATGAGCAGTTCTTC.